Each of the 18 T cell receptor beta chains below was sequenced from the same sample in a study of regulatory T cells in long-lasting Graves disease. Time point: newly diagnosed GD, antithyroid drugs for less than 3 months. PBMC RNA was the source of the TCR library. Researchers made TCR beta libraries by using iRepertoire HTBI primers and running Arm-PCR on CDR3 regions. TCRdb redid the calling of the multiplex PCR reads with MiXCR, one entry per CDR3 protein. Among approximately 300,000 distinct CDR3 sequences listed, about a sixth were seen once. The material sequenced was peripheral blood mononuclear cells (PBMCs), taken at new diagnosis, from a patient treated with antithyroid drugs. The receptors derive from a female donor with Graves disease.

This clonotype was seen many times. The chain recombines TRBV20-1 with TRBJ2-3; TRBD2 matches 13 bases. V dropped 6 bases and J dropped 0; count of bases not matched to a gene: 6. This CDR3 spans 16 amino acids. Germline CDR1 and CDR2: DFQATT and SNEGSKA (reference sequence). CDR3 coding DNA: TGCAGTGCCCGGACTAGCGGGAGTGGGAGCACAGATACGCAGTATTTT. It encodes CSARTSGSGSTDTQYF.

This clonotype was detected ten times or more. This sequence joins TRBV7-9 and TRBJ2-5; no reliable D call. Germline V gives CDR1 SEHNR, CDR2 FQNEAQ (reference sequence). The V end was cut by 1 base, the J end by 3 bases, with 9 bases between. This CDR3 has 14 residues. The DNA of the CDR3 is TGTGCCAGCAGCTTAGAAAACAGAAAAGAGACCCAGTACTTC. Translating it yields CASSLENRKETQYF.

The sample holds many counts of this clonotype. The rearrangement joins TRBV28 to TRBJ1-2; weak D call: TRBD1 (5 bases). The V end lost 7 bases, the J end lost 5 bases, and 14 bases lay between the germline ends. The CDR3 contains 13 residues. Germline V gene data show CDR1 as MDHEN and CDR2 as SYDVKM. CDR3 sequence: CASNRRGFYGYTF. In DNA form, the CDR3 reads TGTGCCAGCAACCGCCGGGGGTTTTATGGCTACACCTTC.

This clonotype has at least ten counts. The chain uses TRBV5-1 and TRBJ1-1, with 7 bases lining up with TRBD1. CDR1 is SGHRS and CDR2 is YFSETQ in the germline V gene. The V segment lost 4 bases and the J segment 2 bases; nucleotides outside the gene matches: 11. The CDR3 length is 16 residues. The CDR3 DNA is TGCGCCAGCAGCCTGACCTACGGACAGGCTAACACTGAAGCTTTCTTT. This sequence encodes CASSLTYGQANTEAFF.

This clonotype was seen at least ten times. The CDR3 DNA reads TGTGCCAGTAGAAGTGGGGACAGGGGGTATACTGAAGCTTTCTTT. Encoded protein: CASRSGDRGYTEAFF. The V gene is TRBV19, the J gene TRBJ1-1; 11 nucleotides agree with TRBD1. The germline V gene encodes CDR1 LNHDA and CDR2 SQIVND (reference sequence). J lost 5 bases, V lost 6 bases, and 8 bases had no gene match. The CDR3 length is 15 residues.

In its sample, this clonotype was seen many times. The chain recombines TRBV12-3 or TRBV12-4 with TRBJ2-5; D is uncertain. V gave up 2 bases and J gave up 5 bases, with 15 bases separating them. There are 15 residues in the CDR3. This CDR3 reads CASSLTGGRIETQYF. The CDR3 coding sequence is TGTGCCAGCAGTTTAACGGGCGGCAGGATCGAGACCCAGTACTTC.

This chain joins TRBV9 and TRBJ2-1; TRBD2 aligns across 13 bases. Germline CDR1 is SGDLS and CDR2 is YYNGEE. V lost 4 bases, J lost 6 bases, and 4 bases stayed unmatched. CDR3 length equals 15 residues. Here the CDR3 reads CASSLTSGGSNEQFF. In nucleotides, the CDR3 is TGTGCCAGCAGCCTGACTAGCGGGGGGTCCAATGAGCAGTTCTTC.

A word on this clonotype: A far larger clone is off by one base, so a read error is likely. V gene TRBV11-2 combines with J gene TRBJ2-1; D remains unclear. Germline V gene lookup returns CDR1 SGHAT and CDR2 FQNNGV. The CDR3 has 12 amino acids. The V end was cut by 6 bases, the J end by 10 bases, with 13 bases between. The CDR3 loop is CASRKENPEQFF. The CDR3 region has the DNA TGTGCCAGCAGAAAGGAGAATCCCGAGCAGTTCTTC.

This clonotype appeared many times. The chain joins TRBV20-1 to TRBJ2-7; the D gene is possibly TRBD2 (6 bases). This CDR3 spans 13 amino acids. Trimming took 3 bases from V and 2 from J, leaving 11 bases between them. Germline CDR1 DFQATT, CDR2 SNEGSKA (reference sequence). CDR3 DNA: TGCAGTGCTAGGGGAGGACACCCCTACGAGCAGTACTTC. Its translation is CSARGGHPYEQYF.

The chain uses TRBV11-3 and TRBJ2-7; the D gene is possibly TRBD2 (7 bases). There are 16 residues in the CDR3. The germline V and J ends were trimmed by 0 bases and 3 bases, with 15 bases remaining between them. Germline CDR1 SGHNT, CDR2 YENEEA. This CDR3 reads CASSLDRRGPRYEQYF. CDR3 nucleotides: TGTGCCAGCAGCTTAGATCGGCGGGGGCCCCGCTACGAGCAGTACTTC.

There are many counts of this clonotype. The V call is TRBV14, the J call TRBJ2-1; 11 bases agree with TRBD2. J lost 0 bases, V lost 4 bases, and 14 bases had no gene match. CDR3 size: 20 residues. In germline, CDR1 is SGHDN, CDR2 FVKESK. CDR3 bases: TGTGCCAGCAGCCGTCGAGGACTAGCGGGCGCCACGAACTCCTACAATGAGCAGTTCTTC. Translated, it gives CASSRRGLAGATNSYNEQFF.

This clonotype occurred many times. The CDR3 nucleotides read TGTGCCAGCAGCTTTGACATGGATGGGGGCTCACCCCTCCACTTT. Translating it yields CASSFDMDGGSPLHF. The rearrangement links TRBV5-7 to TRBJ1-6; D is possibly TRBD1 (6 bases). TRBV5-7 is an open reading frame whose function is uncertain. With 2 bases removed from V and 10 bases from J, the gap between germline ends came to 16 bases. The CDR3 covers 15 residues.

The gene calls are TRBV19 and TRBJ2-7; the D gene is possibly TRBD1 (5 bases). The germline gives CDR1 LNHDA, CDR2 SQIVND (reference sequence). V lost 1 base to trimming and J lost 3 bases, with 13 bases between them. The CDR3 is 15 amino acids. CDR3 sequence: CASSIVGAGVYEQYF. The CDR3 nucleotides read TGTGCCAGTAGTATAGTAGGGGCCGGAGTCTACGAGCAGTACTTC.

There are many counts of this clonotype. The rearrangement uses TRBV25-1 and TRBJ1-1; 8 nucleotides line up with TRBD1. V shed 5 bases and J 2 bases; nucleotides not matched to a gene: 10. Germline CDR1 is MGHDK and CDR2 is SYGVNS. This CDR3 has 16 residues. The CDR3 here is CASSPTGAGYNTEAFF. The DNA for the CDR3 is TGTGCCAGCAGTCCGACAGGGGCCGGTTATAACACTGAAGCTTTCTTT.

Details on this clonotype: This may be a read error, as it is one base from a much larger clone. Since no conserved phenylalanine or tryptophan closes the CDR3, a read error is the likely cause. This chain links TRBV7-9 with TRBJ1-1, with D uncertain. The CDR3 length is 10 residues. Trimming left V 5 bases short and J 4 bases short, with 2 bases between. In germline, CDR1 is SEHNR, CDR2 FQNEAQ (reference sequence). CDR3 bases: TGTGCCAGCAGCACCACTGAAGCTTTCTCT. Translation: CASSTTEAFS.

A note on this clonotype: Since a far larger clone is one base different, this is likely a read error. This sequence joins TRBV10-3 and TRBJ1-2; no clear D gene. Trimming took off 5 bases at V and 6 bases at J, with 13 bases between the two ends. Germline CDR1 reads ENHRY; CDR2 reads SYGVKD. The CDR3 sequence is 13 residues long. CDR3 nucleotides: TGTGCCATCAGTTTATTCGGGGAGGATGGCTACACCTTC. It translates to CAISLFGEDGYTF.

Worth noting for this clonotype: A much more abundant neighbour one base away suggests this may be a read error. The rearrangement uses TRBV6-1 and TRBJ2-5; 9 bases line up with TRBD1. The CDR3 contains 16 residues. The germline CDR1 and CDR2 sequences are MNHNS and SASEGT. V lost 5 bases, J lost 1 base, and 8 bases stayed unmatched. The CDR3 reads CASSPDRTGAQETQYF. DNA of the CDR3: TGTGCCAGCAGTCCAGACCGGACAGGGGCCCAAGAGACCCAGTACTTC.

This clonotype has ten or more counts. The chain recombines TRBV27 with TRBJ2-1; the match to TRBD2 covers 9 bases. Germline CDR1 MNHEY, CDR2 SMNVEV (reference sequence). V trimming: 5 bases; J trimming: 9 bases; junction bases outside the gene matches: 5. The CDR3 totals 13 residues. CDR3 bases: TGTGCCAGCAGTAGTAGCGGGAGTATTGAGCAGTTCTTC. It codes for CASSSSGSIEQFF.